Listed here are 24 T cell receptor beta chains from one sample, sequenced in a study of blood T cell repertoires in COVID-19. Method: immunoSEQ multiplex PCR; TCRdb's copy keeps in-frame clones and lacks some. The table shows over 110,000 clones, with around 86% occurring only once. The sequenced sample was PBMCs or T cells enriched from blood (not recorded which). The receptors here all came from a man aged 55 to 70 who had recovered from COVID-19.

The rearrangement joins TRBV10-3 to TRBJ2-5, with 10 bases lining up with TRBD1. This CDR3 region has 14 residues. Trimming cost V 6 bases and J 5 bases; bases outside gene matches: 6. Germline assignment: CDR1 ENHRY and CDR2 SYGVKD. The CDR3, as DNA: TGTGCCATCAGCGAGACAGGGGGCAGGGAGACCCAGTACTTC. Its translation is CAISETGGRETQYF.

The rearrangement links TRBV7-8 to TRBJ1-1; D is possibly TRBD1 (6 bases). CDR1 is SGHVS and CDR2 is FQNEAQ in the germline V gene. This CDR3 has 14 amino acids. V lost 5 bases and J lost 1, with 11 bases in between. In nucleotides, the CDR3 is TGTGCCAGCAGCACAGGGAATCGGAACACTGAAGCTTTCTTT. Translation gives CASSTGNRNTEAFF.

This chain joins TRBV9 and TRBJ2-1; 7 bases agree with TRBD2. V dropped 4 bases and J dropped 2; count of bases not matched to a gene: 12. This CDR3 comprises 17 residues. Germline V gene lookup returns CDR1 SGDLS and CDR2 YYNGEE. In nucleotides, the CDR3 is TGTGCCAGCAGCCCCGAGGCCCTAGCGGTTACCTACAATGAGCAGTTCTTC. Its translation is CASSPEALAVTYNEQFF.

The rearrangement joins TRBV19 to TRBJ1-5, with 7 nucleotides matching TRBD1. This CDR3 has 13 residues. V shed 4 bases, J shed 7 bases, and the junction held 4 bases outside the gene matches. Germline assignment: CDR1 LNHDA and CDR2 SQIVND (reference sequence). CDR3 region: CASSSQGGQPQHF. CDR3 DNA: TGTGCCAGTAGTAGCCAGGGGGGACAGCCCCAGCATTTT. Filled out from reference TRBV19 and TRBJ1-5, the complete variable domain reads DGGITQSPKYLFRKEGQNVTLSCEQNLNHDAMYWYRQDPGQGLRLIYYSQIVNDFQKGDIAEGYSVSREKKESFPLTVTSAQKNPTAFYLCASSSQGGQPQHFGDGTRLSIL.

The chain links TRBV4-2 to TRBJ1-1; D unclear. The CDR3 length is 15 residues. The germline gives CDR1 LGHNA, CDR2 YNFKEQ. Trimming pared 3 bases from V and 1 base from J, leaving 12 bases between. CDR3 DNA sequence: TGTGCCAGCAGCCACGCCCTAACAGAGAACACTGAAGCTTTCTTT. Its protein product is CASSHALTENTEAFF.

V gene TRBV5-1 combines with J gene TRBJ2-1, with 11 positions matching TRBD2. Unmatched junction bases numbered 9, after V lost 8 bases and J lost 2 bases. The CDR3 sequence is 16 residues long. Germline CDR1 and CDR2: SGHRS and YFSETQ. In nucleotides, the CDR3 is TGCGCCAGTACCCCGACTAGCGGGGCTGCCTACAATGAGCAGTTCTTC. As protein: CASTPTSGAAYNEQFF.

The chain has TRBV3-1 (or the pseudogene TRBV3-2) and TRBJ1-1; D unclear. Germline CDR1 LGHDT, CDR2 YNNKEL (reference sequence). V was shortened by 1 base and J by 4 bases, with 7 bases between the two germline ends. This CDR3 is 13 amino acids long. The CDR3 DNA follows: TGTGCCAGCAGCCAAGGGTTGCGCACTGAAGCTTTCTTT. Translation: CASSQGLRTEAFF.

The CDR3 DNA reads as TGTGCCAGCTCACCCCTTGGGACTAGCGGGAGTAACGAGCAGTACTTC. This gives the protein CASSPLGTSGSNEQYF. The rearrangement joins TRBV18 to TRBJ2-7; TRBD2 aligns across 14 bases. Germline V gives CDR1 KGHSH, CDR2 LQKENI. The V segment lost 3 bases and the J segment 5 bases; nucleotides outside the gene matches: 6. This CDR3 region has 16 residues.

V and J are TRBV18 and TRBJ1-3, with a weak D call TRBD1 (6 bases). V shed 6 bases and J shed 0 bases, with 18 bases lying between them. This CDR3 region has 17 residues. In germline, CDR1 is KGHSH, CDR2 LQKENI. Written as DNA, the CDR3 is TGTGCCAGCTCTCAAGAGACAGGATGGTCCTCTGGAAACACCATATATTTT. Translation gives CASSQETGWSSGNTIYF.

This clone showed up just once. The CDR3 reads CASNYRQSTDTQYF. For the CDR3, the DNA is TGCGCCAGCAATTACCGACAGTCCACAGATACGCAGTATTTT. The genes are TRBV4-1 and TRBJ2-3, with a possible D match to TRBD1 (5 bases). The CDR3 length is 14 residues. Germline V CDR1 and CDR2: MGHRA, YSYEKL. Between the trimmed V and J ends, which lost 7 bases and 2 bases, there was a span of 13 bases.

This clone was observed at least ten times. The genes are TRBV25-1 and TRBJ2-1, with D perhaps matching TRBD2 (5 bases). In germline, CDR1 is MGHDK, CDR2 SYGVNS. V was cut by 1 base and J by 0 bases, with 7 bases left in between. CDR3 length: 15 residues. In nucleotides, the CDR3 is TGTGCCAGCAGTGAATGGGAGAGCTCCTACAATGAGCAGTTCTTC. Translating it yields CASSEWESSYNEQFF.

The V gene is TRBV10-3, the J gene TRBJ2-1; perhaps TRBD2 as D (5 bases). This CDR3 region has 15 residues. CDR1 and CDR2 (germline): ENHRY, SYGVKD. V lost 6 bases, J lost 8 bases, and 20 bases lay in between. The chain's CDR3 is CAIRTSRMGRYEQFF. CDR3 nucleotides: TGTGCCATCAGGACCTCTAGAATGGGGAGATATGAGCAGTTCTTC.

Here the CDR3 reads CSVAGRETEAFF. For the CDR3, the DNA is TGCAGCGTTGCAGGGCGGGAGACTGAAGCTTTCTTT. The chain couples TRBV29-1 to TRBJ1-1; a possible D gene is TRBD1 (5 bases). In germline, CDR1 is SQVTM, CDR2 ANQGSEA. The CDR3 covers 12 residues. V lost 4 bases to trimming and J lost 5 bases, with 11 bases between them.

The chain employs TRBV25-1 and TRBJ1-2; D unclear. The CDR3 loop spans 12 amino acids. Germline V gene sequence: CDR1 MGHDK, CDR2 SYGVNS. Trimming cost V 6 bases and J 6 bases, with 11 bases left between them. The CDR3: CASSKGDHGYTF. The CDR3 coding sequence is TGTGCCAGCAGCAAGGGAGACCATGGCTACACCTTC.

The chain joins TRBV28 to TRBJ1-5; maybe TRBD1 (6 bases). Per the germline V gene, CDR1 is MDHEN and CDR2 is SYDVKM. The CDR3 sequence is 14 residues long. Trimming shortened V by 4 bases and J by 7 bases, and 14 bases separated the two germline ends. The CDR3: CASSSQGRVQPQHF. CDR3 in DNA: TGTGCCAGCAGTTCACAGGGAAGGGTACAGCCCCAGCATTTT.

Here the CDR3 reads CASSPPNSRGRNEQFF. The DNA of the CDR3 is TGTGCCAGCAGTCCCCCCAACTCCAGGGGGAGGAATGAGCAGTTCTTC. The rearrangement uses TRBV28 and TRBJ2-1; tentatively, D is TRBD1 (7 bases). Deletions cut 5 bases from V and 7 bases from J, with 21 bases between. This CDR3 is 16 amino acids long. CDR1 MDHEN and CDR2 SYDVKM come from the germline V gene.

J is TRBJ2-7 and V is TRBV28; D unclear. Germline-derived CDR1 and CDR2 are MDHEN and SYDVKM. The V end was cut by 5 bases, the J end by 6 bases, with 14 bases between. The CDR3 length is 13 residues. This CDR3 is CASSEPSKVEQYF. Written as DNA, the CDR3 is TGTGCCAGCAGTGAACCCTCTAAAGTCGAGCAGTACTTC.

This chain joins TRBV10-2 and TRBJ2-6, with 7 positions matching TRBD1. This CDR3 spans 16 amino acids. With 5 bases clipped from V and 0 bases from J, the junction kept 4 bases outside the gene matches. Germline V gives CDR1 WSHSY, CDR2 SAAADI. CDR3 amino acids: CASSPGTASGANVLTF. The CDR3 DNA is TGCGCCAGCAGTCCCGGGACAGCCTCTGGGGCCAACGTCCTGACTTTC.

The chain combines TRBV7-6 with TRBJ2-3; 9 bases align to TRBD1. V gave up 1 base and J gave up 6 bases; unmatched junction bases: 5. Germline CDR1 and CDR2: SGHVS and FNYEAQ. CDR3 length equals 15 residues. CDR3: CASSLDGTGMDTQYF. The CDR3 nucleotides read TGTGCCAGCAGCTTAGATGGGACAGGGATGGATACGCAGTATTTT.

The sample holds one count of this clone. The chain joins TRBV27 to TRBJ2-3; TRBD2 agrees at 9 bases. CDR1 is MNHEY, CDR2 SMNVEV, per germline (reference sequence). This CDR3 has 15 amino acids. V was clipped by 6 bases and J by 2 bases; unmatched bases: 6. The CDR3 reads CASRTLAGLTDTQYF. The CDR3 DNA reads TGTGCCAGCAGGACACTAGCGGGCCTCACAGATACGCAGTATTTT.

The gene calls are TRBV5-8 and TRBJ1-4; no reliable D call. Germline CDR1 and CDR2: SGHTS and YDEGEE. The CDR3 consists of 16 residues. The V and J ends lost 2 bases and 4 bases respectively, with 15 bases between them. The CDR3 loop reads CASSFVQLIDNEKLFF. CDR3 nucleotide sequence: TGTGCCAGCAGCTTTGTACAGTTGATTGATAATGAAAAACTGTTTTTT.

The rearrangement joins TRBV5-4 to TRBJ2-7, with 8 bases lining up with TRBD1. V lost 0 bases to trimming and J lost 5 bases; unmatched junction nucleotides: 4. The CDR3 sequence is 14 residues long. Germline V gene sequence: CDR1 SGHNT, CDR2 YYREEE (reference sequence). The CDR3 sequence: CASSLGQGRNEQYF. CDR3 coding DNA: TGTGCCAGCAGCTTGGGACAGGGGAGGAACGAGCAGTACTTC.

This clone turned up a few times. The J gene is TRBJ2-5, the V gene TRBV18, with D perhaps matching TRBD1 (5 bases). CDR1 and CDR2 from the germline V gene are KGHSH and LQKENI. The CDR3 is 15 amino acids. Trimming stripped 0 bases from V and 6 bases from J, with 14 bases between. The CDR3 sequence is CASSPPSGLSQTQYF. CDR3 coding DNA: TGTGCCAGCTCACCACCGTCAGGGTTATCGCAGACCCAGTACTTC. The full variable domain, its missing parts supplied by reference TRBV18 and TRBJ2-5, is NAGVMQNPRHLVRRRGQEARLRCSPMKGHSHVYWYRQLPEEGLKFMVYLQKENIIDESGMPKERFSAEFPKEGPSILRIQQVVRGDSAAYFCASSPPSGLSQTQYFGPGTRLLVL.

This clone was seen a handful of times. The genes are TRBV27 and TRBJ2-1, with D unclear. This CDR3 contains 13 residues. CDR1 is MNHEY and CDR2 is SMNVEV in the germline V gene (reference sequence). The V end lost 3 bases, the J end lost 7 bases, and 10 bases lay between the germline ends. This chain's CDR3 is CASSFLQSNEQFF. The DNA of the CDR3 is TGTGCCAGCAGTTTCCTTCAGTCGAATGAGCAGTTCTTC.